The table lists the clone carrying this T cell receptor beta chain with a few counts. No antigen is known for it. The study reverse transcribed the entire isolated RNA, so it sequenced expressed TCRB transcripts. The data were produced by immunoSEQ multiplex PCR, yet TCRdb's version contains in-frame clones alone and is incomplete. Of 600,000 to 700,000 clones listed, under 15% are singletons. The data stem from a study of beta chain features in type 1 diabetes. Study summary: Cell yields, gender and age were comparable in patients and healthy donors. Overall study results and limits: Within patients, naive, central memory and Treg TCRB repertoires seemed more similar than within healthy donors. TCRB CDR3s from Type 1 diabetes patients were moderately but significantly shorter in all four CD4+ subsets. More deletions and fewer insertions at VDJ junctions were found in patients with type 1 diabetes.

Cell sorting via CD45RO/CCR7/CD25/CD127/CD95/CD27 was performed to obtain CD4+ naive, central memory, regulatory and stem cell-like memory cells. This CDR3 spans 14 amino acids. The germline V gene encodes CDR1 GTSNPN and CDR2 SVGIG (reference sequence). The ends were cut back, 4 bases at V and 4 bases at J, with 14 bases in the middle. The rearrangement uses TRBV30 and TRBJ1-5; D ambiguous. The TCR was taken from a man in his late teens or twenties with type 1 diabetes. Sequenced material: naive CD4+ T cells from blood. The CDR3 DNA reads as TGTGCCTGGAACGAGGCCACAGTTAATCAGCCCCAGCATTTT. Translating gives CAWNEATVNQPQHF.